This record covers a single T cell receptor (beta chain). Its antigen is still unknown. The data derive from a study of T cell responses to AZD1222 COVID-19 vaccine. Only in-frame clones appear in the TCRdb table, and some are missing; sequencing was by immunoSEQ multiplex PCR. The sample holds tens of thousands of clones, around 82% seen once. Study-level findings and limits: With two AZD1222 doses given, Spike-specific TCR breadth and depth both rose. As reported, nearly half of all spike-specific TCRs target variant regions that are unmutated. The donor group comprised mostly white British people and more females; the analysis possibly underestimated clonal diversity.

The ends were cut back, 3 bases at V and 4 bases at J, with 13 bases in the middle. Germline V gene sequence: CDR1 SEHNR, CDR2 FQNEAQ (reference sequence). The CDR3 is 15 residues long. The chain couples TRBV7-9 to TRBJ2-1; D uncertain. This TCR was recovered from an adult who received the AZD1222 COVID-19 vaccine. The material was peripheral blood, obtained 28 days after the second AZD1222 dose. CDR3 sequence reads: CASSFGGPSYNEQFF. The CDR3 region has the DNA TGTGCCAGCAGCTTTGGCGGCCCCTCGTACAATGAGCAGTTCTTC.